These T cell receptor beta chains were read from a single sample in a study of T cell repertoires in cytomegalovirus infection. No antigen has been identified for these receptors. Each CDR3 protein gets one entry after TCRdb re-called the reads with MiXCR. This sample has about 740,000 distinct CDR3 sequences; 30% to 40% occur once, and the top ten carry around a sixth. Sequencing was performed on cultured PBMCs, taken from culture after CMV antigen stimulation. Source of these receptors: a human donor in good health (CMV status not recorded). Some clones in this sample may be carry-over from other donors' samples. Each CDR3 is given with its conserved first and last residue. Each record gives: clone size, J gene, V gene, CDR3 protein. The size field is filled for only some rows; it gives once, few, many or a size class.

size: few
J: TRBJ2-1
V: TRBV7-6
CDR3: CASSLNPSGSHNEQFF

size: .
J: TRBJ2-1
V: TRBV7-6
CDR3: CASSPRQYGEQFF

size: few
J: TRBJ2-3
V: TRBV12-5
CDR3: CASGPGSDRADTQYF

size: few
J: TRBJ2-5
V: TRBV10-3
CDR3: CAISESKGDETQYF

size: .
J: TRBJ2-7
V: TRBV20-1
CDR3: CSASYDAERYEQYF

size: .
J: TRBJ2-7
V: TRBV4-1
CDR3: CASSQATGFYEQYF

size: few
J: TRBJ1-2
V: TRBV11-2
CDR3: CASSLLGDPSGYTF

size: .
J: TRBJ2-1
V: TRBV7-9
CDR3: CASSTLAQNEQFF

size: .
J: TRBJ1-5
V: TRBV7-6
CDR3: CASSPGGATRDQPQHF

size: .
J: TRBJ2-1
V: TRBV7-2
CDR3: CASSELAGEQFF

size: few
J: TRBJ1-6
V: TRBV6-1
CDR3: CASSNPGQGNSPLHF

size: .
J: TRBJ1-2
V: TRBV7-8
CDR3: CASSPRGAGSNYGYTF

size: many
J: TRBJ1-1
V: TRBV7-9
CDR3: CASSRDGNTEAFF

size: few
J: TRBJ2-3
V: TRBV18
CDR3: CASSPSLAPDTQYF

size: .
J: TRBJ2-4
V: TRBV20-1
CDR3: CSARESGAKNIQYF

size: few
J: TRBJ2-2
V: TRBV4-1
CDR3: CASSQEATGELFF

size: many
J: TRBJ2-3
V: TRBV11-2
CDR3: CASSRDYFTDTQYF

size: .
J: TRBJ1-5
V: TRBV6-6
CDR3: CAIHAGGGNQPQHF

size: .
J: TRBJ1-5
V: TRBV7-2
CDR3: CASSLVVGVDQPQHF

size: few
J: TRBJ2-7
V: TRBV3-1
CDR3: CASSQVLLSYEQYF

size: .
J: TRBJ2-3
V: TRBV6-1
CDR3: CASSEGSGGTTDTQYF

size: few
J: TRBJ2-2
V: TRBV7-2
CDR3: CASARGPNTGELFF

size: few
J: TRBJ2-1
V: TRBV7-9
CDR3: CASSQGPWGDNEQFF

size: few
J: TRBJ2-7
V: TRBV11-2
CDR3: CASSLLRDRGRDEQYF

size: .
J: TRBJ1-1
V: TRBV28
CDR3: CASSFPRTGDTEAFF

size: .
J: TRBJ2-3
V: TRBV20-1
CDR3: CSARGGTSGTDTQYF

size: .
J: TRBJ2-7
V: TRBV29-1
CDR3: CSVPGLYYEQYF

size: few
J: TRBJ2-2
V: TRBV7-6
CDR3: CASSLESPAELFF

size: few
J: TRBJ1-1
V: TRBV4-1
CDR3: CASSHPWTGSTEAFF

size: few
J: TRBJ2-2
V: TRBV7-9
CDR3: CASSLGTGDGELFF

size: few
J: TRBJ1-1
V: TRBV2
CDR3: CAVPSGTENTEAFF

size: .
J: TRBJ2-4
V: TRBV6-1
CDR3: CASRLTSGRYIQYF

size: few
J: TRBJ1-2
V: TRBV7-8
CDR3: CASSVGPGPYYGYTF

size: few
J: TRBJ1-2
V: TRBV6-1
CDR3: CASRQGGSQGYTF

size: .
J: TRBJ2-7
V: TRBV6-6
CDR3: CASRRDRGYEQYF

size: once
J: TRBJ2-7
V: TRBV5-4
CDR3: CASSWGRGSHSYEQYF

size: once
J: TRBJ2-5
V: TRBV19
CDR3: CASRGLAGALYF

size: .
J: TRBJ2-1
V: TRBV18
CDR3: CASSRGEGPYNEQFF

size: .
J: TRBJ2-5
V: TRBV29-1
CDR3: CSVSNRQGEETQYF

size: few
J: TRBJ2-7
V: TRBV20-1
CDR3: CSARKLDTVPSYEQYF

size: few
J: TRBJ1-6
V: TRBV19
CDR3: CASSMVGQKSNSPLHF

size: many
J: TRBJ1-5
V: TRBV7-2
CDR3: CASSLAYPGQGYQPQHF

size: few
J: TRBJ2-3
V: TRBV12-3/TRBV12-4
CDR3: CASSFGDVDTQYF

size: few
J: TRBJ2-7
V: TRBV12-3/TRBV12-4
CDR3: CASSWHPQRGQYF

size: many
J: TRBJ2-6
V: TRBV7-2
CDR3: CASSLAAAGANVLTF

size: few
J: TRBJ2-3
V: TRBV12-3/TRBV12-4
CDR3: CASRAGNGDTQYF

size: .
J: TRBJ1-2
V: TRBV2
CDR3: CASSDPTGSTTYGYTF

size: .
J: TRBJ1-5
V: TRBV12-3/TRBV12-4
CDR3: CASRRSQGSSNQPQHF

size: few
J: TRBJ1-1
V: TRBV6-1
CDR3: CASSTGTVRNTEAFF

size: few
J: TRBJ2-2
V: TRBV15
CDR3: CATSRDLGTGELFF

size: .
J: TRBJ2-2
V: TRBV7-6
CDR3: CASSLVPILAGGTGELFF

size: once
J: TRBJ2-7
V: TRBV6-1
CDR3: CASSETRGVRCEQYF

size: .
J: TRBJ2-1
V: TRBV20-1
CDR3: CSARPLAGTPGEQFF